This TCR beta chain was found in a study of cytomegalovirus exposure and HLA in healthy donors. In the PCR, 60 Vbeta and 13 Jbeta primers were used. Method: immunoSEQ multiplex PCR; TCRdb's copy keeps in-frame clones and lacks some. The sample records roughly 100,000 clones, less than 85% being singletons. The germline gives CDR1 SQVTM, CDR2 ANQGSEA. The CDR3 runs to 13 residues. Trimming at V came to 7 bases and at J to 6 bases, leaving 8 bases not matched to a gene. This chain connects TRBV29-1 to TRBJ2-7; 11 bases align to TRBD2. The clonotype comes from a man in his forties or fifties in good health and CMV-seropositive. Sequenced input: PBMCs. CDR3 region: CSATSGSVSEQYF. CDR3 DNA sequence: TGCAGCGCTACTAGCGGGAGTGTATCCGAGCAGTACTTC.